This T cell receptor (beta chain) stems from a study of CD8 T cells in ankylosing spondylitis. Study observations and caveats: Within ankylosing spondylitis blood, a TCR beta motif made up of eight highly homologous variants appeared to be characteristic.

Note on this clonotype: What it recognizes is unknown.

TCRdb analysed the 5' RACE reads with MiXCR anew, one entry per CDR3 protein. Among about 390,000 distinct CDR3 sequences, approximately 20% were seen once, and the ten largest hold roughly a sixth. V was clipped by 4 bases and J by 6 bases, with 8 bases between them. Per germline, CDR1 MNHEY and CDR2 SVGEGT. The CDR3 is made up of 12 amino acids. The TCR sequence derives from a male donor with ankylosing spondylitis. The sample was blood, either unsorted or a sorted T cell fraction (not recorded which). V is TRBV6-2 or TRBV6-3 and J is TRBJ2-3; D is undetermined. The CDR3 sequence is CASSSLRDTQYF. The CDR3 nucleotides read TGTGCCAGCAGTTCACTGCGGGATACGCAGTATTTT.